The next 2 T cell receptor beta chains were all read from a single sample in a study of blood T cell repertoires in COVID-19. Clones were sequenced by immunoSEQ multiplex PCR, and TCRdb holds only the in-frame ones, with some missing. The sample comprises some 80,000 clones, 75% to 85% of which are singletons, and approximately 5% rests with the top ten. What was sequenced was peripheral blood. The receptor source for this set is a woman aged 80 or older with active or convalescent COVID-19.

This chain joins TRBV2 and TRBJ1-4; perhaps TRBD1 as D (5 bases). Germline CDR1 is SNHLY and CDR2 is FYNNEI. The germline V and J ends were trimmed by 4 bases and 0 bases, with 15 bases remaining between them. The CDR3 is made up of 17 amino acids. CDR3 bases: TGTGCCAGCAGTGTCCCTTGGGCAGGGCCAACTAATGAAAAACTGTTTTTT. The encoded protein is CASSVPWAGPTNEKLFF.

Only one count was recorded for this clone. The V gene is TRBV19, the J gene TRBJ1-2; 11 bases match TRBD1. There are 15 residues in the CDR3. CDR1 and CDR2 from the germline V gene are LNHDA and SQIVND (reference sequence). V was pared by 4 bases and J by 4 bases, with 5 bases of the junction left unmatched. CDR3 bases: TGTGCCAGTAGTACCCTCGGGACAGGGGGCTATGGCTACACCTTC. Its protein is CASSTLGTGGYGYTF.